This T cell receptor beta chain was sequenced during a study of metastatic and nonmetastatic thyroid tumors. This CDR3 spans 17 amino acids. CDR1 is DFQATT, CDR2 SNEGSKA, per germline (reference sequence). V dropped 2 bases and J dropped 4; count of bases not matched to a gene: 8. This clone was counted many times. In the authors' methods: What underpinned the distant-metastasis classifier for papillary thyroid cancer was the set of CDR3 differences across clinicopathological groups. TCRdb reanalyzed the PCR reads with MiXCR. These V and J calls originate from TCRdb's pipeline instead of the authors' own analysis. The sample lists fewer than 18,000 clones; roughly a quarter were seen once. No patient had received any treatment before thyroid surgery.

The rearrangement uses TRBV20-1 and TRBJ2-2; 12 nucleotides match TRBD2. The origin of this receptor is a female donor with papillary thyroid cancer or a benign thyroid nodule (not recorded which). Some clones in this sample may be carry-over from other donors' samples. The sample was tumor tissue. The CDR3 nucleotides are TGCAGTGCTAGACCGACTAGCGGGAGAGGGGTCACCGGGGAGCTGTTTTTT. Encoded protein: CSARPTSGRGVTGELFF.